This is a list of T cell receptor beta chains from one sample in a study of blood T cell repertoires in COVID-19. The assay was immunoSEQ multiplex PCR, and TCRdb's table has in-frame clones only and misses some. Counted here are 200,000 to 250,000 clones, roughly nine tenths occurring once; the ten biggest clones make up approximately 3.5%. The sample consisted of PBMCs or T cells enriched from blood (not recorded which). These receptors were obtained from a woman aged 18-29 years in a cohort exposed to, infected with or recovered from COVID-19 (not recorded which). Each CDR3 is given with its conserved first and last residue. The D gene is left open where the match is weak. Expanded clones get a size class; other rows say once, few or many, or leave the size out.

j_call v_call d_call clone_size cdr3_nt cdr3_aa
TRBJ2-1 TRBV6-5 - - TGTGCCAGCAGTTACTCGGGCCTTGGGTACAATGAGCAGTTCTTC CASSYSGLGYNEQFF
TRBJ1-6 TRBV27 TRBD1 - TGTGCCAGCAGTTTATTCATTGGGACAGGGAGTTCACCCCTCCACTTT CASSLFIGTGSSPLHF
TRBJ2-4 TRBV27 TRBD1 - TGTGCCAGCAGATTAAGGACAGGGATGTCCAAAAACATTCAGTACTTC CASRLRTGMSKNIQYF
TRBJ1-4 TRBV28 - - TGTGCCAGCAGTTTTTCCCAACGGGAAAAACTGTTTTTT CASSFSQREKLFF
TRBJ2-2 TRBV5-4 TRBD1 once TGTGCCAGCAGCTTTGGACAGGGAAACACCGGGGAGCTGTTTTTT CASSFGQGNTGELFF
TRBJ2-1 TRBV12-3/TRBV12-4 - - TGTGCCAGCAGTTTAAATCTCTACAATGAGCAGTTCTTC CASSLNLYNEQFF
TRBJ1-4 TRBV3-1/TRBV3-2 - - TGTGCCAGCAGCAGACAGCAAACTACTAATGAAAAACTGTTTTTT CASSRQQTTNEKLFF
TRBJ1-4 TRBV15 - - TGTGCCACCAGCAGAGCAGTTGGGGAGGATGAAAAACTGTTTTTT CATSRAVGEDEKLFF
TRBJ1-2 TRBV19 TRBD1 - TGTGCCAGTAGTATCGACACCGGGACAGATGGCTACACCTTC CASSIDTGTDGYTF
TRBJ2-6 TRBV6-6 - few TGTGCCAGCAGTCGCCGCGGGCGGGATAACCGTGGGGCCAACGTCCTGACTTTC CASSRRGRDNRGANVLTF
TRBJ2-7 TRBV20-1 TRBD1 - TGCAGTGCTCGGACAGGTTACGAGCAGTACTTC CSARTGYEQYF
TRBJ2-7 TRBV7-2 - - TGTGCCAGCAGCCTGGGGGGAAATCCCTACGAGCAGTACTTC CASSLGGNPYEQYF
TRBJ2-3 TRBV4-1 - - TGCGCCAGCAGCTCGTCCCAACTAGCATCGGATACGCAGTATTTT CASSSSQLASDTQYF
TRBJ1-1 TRBV9 - - TGTGCCAGCAGCGTAGCCTCAAGGATGACGGGGAACACTGAAGCTTTCTTT CASSVASRMTGNTEAFF
TRBJ2-5 TRBV9 TRBD2 - TGTGCCAGCAGCCCTCAGCGGGGGCCACAAGAGACCCAGTACTTC CASSPQRGPQETQYF
TRBJ1-2 TRBV19 - few TGTGCCAGTAGTATATTTCGGGAGGGTAACTATGGCTACACCTTC CASSIFREGNYGYTF
TRBJ2-2 TRBV27 - - TGTGCCAGCAGTTTATTCCCCAGCGGCACCGGGGAGCTGTTTTTT CASSLFPSGTGELFF
TRBJ2-3 TRBV9 - - TGTGCCAGCAGCTTCAACGGCGGGGCAGATACGCAGTATTTT CASSFNGGADTQYF
TRBJ1-2 TRBV5-1 - - TGCGCCAGCAGGGAGGAACTAAACTATGGCTACACCTTC CASREELNYGYTF
TRBJ2-3 TRBV5-1 - - TGCGCCAGCAGCTCCGGTAGGGGGACAGATACGCAGTATTTT CASSSGRGTDTQYF
TRBJ2-1 TRBV9 TRBD2 - TGTGCCAGCACCCAAACCGGGGGGACTAGCGGGAGAGGGGAGCAGTTCTTC CASTQTGGTSGRGEQFF
TRBJ1-5 TRBV18 - few TGTGCCAGCTCACTAACCGGGACACAAGATCAGCCCCAGCATTTT CASSLTGTQDQPQHF
TRBJ2-7 TRBV4-1 - - TGCGCCAGCAGCCAAGATCTTTCCCGGGAGCGGGAGCAGTACTTC CASSQDLSREREQYF
TRBJ2-2 TRBV9 TRBD1 - TGTGCCAGCAGCGCCGACCGGGACAGCGGCACCGGGGAGCTGTTTTTT CASSADRDSGTGELFF
TRBJ2-7 TRBV7-9 - - TGTGCCAGCAGCCAGAGGTCCGAGCCACTAGTCCACTCCTACGAGCAGTACTTC CASSQRSEPLVHSYEQYF
TRBJ1-1 TRBV6-1 - - TGTGCCAGCAGTGAAGCGGGACACCTTGAAGCTTTCTTT CASSEAGHLEAFF
TRBJ2-1 TRBV3-1/TRBV3-2 - - TGTGCCAGCAGCCGCGGGGTCTCGGAGGAGCAGTTCTTC CASSRGVSEEQFF
TRBJ2-2 TRBV5-5 - - TGTGCCAGCAGCTTCTCCACCGGGGAGCTGTTTTTT CASSFSTGELFF
TRBJ2-1 TRBV29-1 TRBD1 once TGCAGCGTTCGGACAGGGACTTTTTTCAATGAGCAGTTCTTC CSVRTGTFFNEQFF
TRBJ1-2 TRBV30 - - TGTGCCTGGAGTGTCGGGGGATATGGCTACACCTTC CAWSVGGYGYTF
TRBJ2-6 TRBV28 - - TGTGCCAGCAGTTTATTCAGGGTTGGGGCCAACGTCCTGACTTTC CASSLFRVGANVLTF
TRBJ1-2 TRBV6-4 - once TGTGCCAGCAGTGACCCGAGCTATGGCTACACCTTC CASSDPSYGYTF
TRBJ1-3 TRBV2 - - TGTGCCAGCAGTGAGCCATCTAGCTCTGGAAACACCATATATTTT CASSEPSSSGNTIYF
TRBJ1-3 TRBV2 - - TGTGCCAGCAGTGAAGAGACATCGTACTCTGGAAACACCATATATTTT CASSEETSYSGNTIYF
TRBJ2-1 TRBV11-1 - - TGTGCCAGCAGCTTTAGCGACTATGAGCAGTTCTTC CASSFSDYEQFF
TRBJ1-2 TRBV7-8 - - TGTGCCAGCAGCCAAGACAGTCACTATGGCTACACCTTC CASSQDSHYGYTF
TRBJ1-5 TRBV5-6 - - TGTGCCAGCAGCTTGGCCGGCACCTGGGGGGATCAGCCCCAGCATTTT CASSLAGTWGDQPQHF
TRBJ1-6 TRBV3-1/TRBV3-2 - - TGTGCCAGCAGCCCGAGGACAGTCCCTAATTCACCCCTCCACTTT CASSPRTVPNSPLHF
TRBJ1-5 TRBV23-1 TRBD1 - TGCGCCAGCAGTCAAAAGACAGGGTACAATCAGCCCCAGCATTTT CASSQKTGYNQPQHF
TRBJ1-2 TRBV5-5 - - TGTGCCAGCAGCCTGGATCTCGGGGACTATGGCTACACCTTC CASSLDLGDYGYTF
TRBJ2-3 TRBV7-9 - - TGTGCCAGCAGCCCTCAGGGGCAAGGAGATACGCAGTATTTT CASSPQGQGDTQYF
TRBJ1-6 TRBV27 - - TGTGCCAGCAGTTACTGGACGGGGAATAATTCACCCCTCCACTTT CASSYWTGNNSPLHF
TRBJ1-6 TRBV7-8 - few TGTGCCAGCAGCTTAGGGCTTTCTGATTCACCCCTCCACTTT CASSLGLSDSPLHF
TRBJ1-3 TRBV2 - - TGTGCCAGCAGTGGAGACACATCTGGAAACACCATATATTTT CASSGDTSGNTIYF
TRBJ2-2 TRBV4-1 TRBD2 few TGCGCCAGCAGCGCCCGGACTAGCGGGATTACCGGGGAGCTGTTTTTT CASSARTSGITGELFF
TRBJ2-7 TRBV19 - - TGTGCCAGTAGTATTGGCCGCCGGGATAGCAAAGTCTACGAGCAGTACTTC CASSIGRRDSKVYEQYF
TRBJ2-2 TRBV9 - - TGTGCCAGCAGCGTAGTTGTGGGAGGGAACACCGGGGAGCTGTTTTTT CASSVVVGGNTGELFF
TRBJ2-3 TRBV28 - - TGTGCCAGCAGACCGCGGGGGCGCACAGATACGCAGTATTTT CASRPRGRTDTQYF
TRBJ1-1 TRBV11-2 TRBD1 - TGTGCCAGCTTAGGCCCCAGGGGGGCCCTGAACACTGAAGCTTTCTTT CASLGPRGALNTEAFF
TRBJ1-3 TRBV29-1 TRBD1 - TGCAGCGTGGGTGATGCAGGGGGAACTGGAAACACCATATATTTT CSVGDAGGTGNTIYF
TRBJ1-2 TRBV24-1 TRBD1 - TGTGCCACCAGTGACCCTGGACAGGGGGCAGGTGGCTACACCTTC CATSDPGQGAGGYTF
TRBJ1-2 TRBV12-3/TRBV12-4 - - TGTGCCAGTGTCCCCGGGGGGAACTATGGCTACACCTTC CASVPGGNYGYTF
TRBJ1-6 TRBV11-3 - - TGTGCCAGCAGCTCCCCAGACAGACTCGTCGGGAATTCACCCCTCCACTTT CASSSPDRLVGNSPLHF